These T cell receptor beta chains were read from a single sample in a study of T cell responses to AZD1222 COVID-19 vaccine. TCRdb keeps only in-frame clones here, not all; method: immunoSEQ multiplex PCR. The repertoire has 120,000 to 150,000 clones, roughly 92% of them found once; the top ten carry about a tenth. The sequencing here drew on peripheral blood, taken 28 days after the second AZD1222 dose. The origin of the receptors is an adult who received the AZD1222 COVID-19 vaccine. Both conserved end residues are trimmed from each CDR3. D genes are given only for firm matches. Only part of the rows carry a size: once, few, many, or a class if the clone is expanded.

13 . . TRBV7-2 ASSSYRNSGNTIY
11 . . TRBV12-3/TRBV12-4 ASAPGLQETQY
13 . . TRBV6-5 ASSTGTENTGELF
14 . . TRBV3-1/TRBV3-2 ASSQERLLMNTEAF
12 . . TRBV9 ASNPRGQNTEAF
10 . . TRBV24-1 ATAGTGNTIY
13 . . TRBV19 ASTGHGLPNQPQH
10 . . TRBV5-4 ASSPTVGEQY
11 . . TRBV15 ATSSRAASEQY
11 . . TRBV30 AWSLGGVAGYT
13 once TRBD1 TRBV4-1 ASSQNQGAGEKLF